This entry lists 3 T cell receptor beta chains sequenced from one sample in a study of Ad26.COV2.S vaccination and SARS-CoV-2 variants. The treatment was: some 20 received Ad26.COV2.S at low or high dose, single or two shots; 5 received placebo; per-sample allocation not given. Collection of samples fell on day 63 after the first vaccine or placebo injection. Produced via immunoSEQ multiplex PCR; TCRdb's table is partial and in-frame only. The sample contains about 440,000 clones, about 90% of which appear only once. The sequenced sample was peripheral blood, obtained in a trial of Ad26.COV2.S vaccine versus placebo. These receptors were obtained from a person aged 18-65 years who received the Ad26.COV2.S COVID-19 vaccine or a placebo.

This chain joins TRBV7-9 and TRBJ2-7; 9 nucleotides line up with TRBD2. The CDR3 runs 14 residues. The V gene's germline CDR1 is SEHNR and CDR2 FQNEAQ (reference sequence). V was clipped by 7 bases and J by 6 bases; unmatched bases: 10. CDR3 loop: CASNIAGAPREQYF. As DNA, the CDR3 is TGTGCCAGCAACATAGCGGGAGCGCCGCGCGAGCAGTACTTC.

This chain uses TRBV19 with TRBJ2-7, with TRBD1 matching over 9 bases. The CDR3 extends over 15 amino acids. The J segment lost 2 bases and the V segment lost 3 bases, leaving 5 bases of the junction unmatched. Germline values: CDR1 LNHDA, CDR2 SQIVND (reference sequence). The CDR3 is CASSILGQGTYEQYF. The CDR3 region has the DNA TGTGCCAGTAGTATTCTGGGACAGGGCACCTACGAGCAGTACTTC. Complete variable domain (other parts from reference TRBV19 and TRBJ2-7): DGGITQSPKYLFRKEGQNVTLSCEQNLNHDAMYWYRQDPGQGLRLIYYSQIVNDFQKGDIAEGYSVSREKKESFPLTVTSAQKNPTAFYLCASSILGQGTYEQYFGPGTRLTVT.

The chain has TRBV7-8 and TRBJ1-1; the D is unclear. The length of the CDR3 is 13 residues. Between the trimmed V and J ends, which lost 1 base and 6 bases, there was a span of 9 bases. Germline CDR1 and CDR2: SGHVS and FQNEAQ. CDR3 bases: TGTGCCAGCAGCTTAGACGGGGTGGCTGAAGCTTTCTTT. It translates to CASSLDGVAEAFF.